The T cell receptor (beta chain) described here comes from a study of T cells in women clearing cervical HPV infection. Background on the study: Donors had HPV16-related CIN3 or worse; 2 had invasive cancer. Case blood was drawn when the lesion was first found; control blood after infection became undetectable. For cases, blood was sampled a median around 150 days after lesion detection, interquartile range roughly 85 to 200 days.

Profiling relied on immunoSEQ multiplex PCR, and the TCRdb table lists in-frame clones only, not all of them. The sample spans roughly 9,000 clones; the ten largest clones claim almost 8.5%. Study-wide findings and caveats: T-cell numbers per sample were unknown and may explain richness differences.

On this clone: What it recognizes is unknown. Read data end 3 residues before the CDR3 end; the end is taken from the germline J gene.

The CDR3 length is 17 residues. In germline, CDR1 is LNHDA, CDR2 SQIVND (reference sequence). Trimming took 7 bases from V and 9 from J; bases not matched to a gene: 16. V and J are TRBV19 and TRBJ1-6, with TRBD1 identical over 9 bases. Sequencing used blood buffy coat. This TCR was sampled from a woman aged 18 to 75 with a cervical HPV16 infection that either progressed to CIN3+ or cleared (not recorded which). CDR3 DNA, as far as it was read: TGTGCCAGTACCCCGGGGGTTCAGGGACAGGGTGCTTCACCC. This sequence encodes CASTPGVQGQGASP. The complete CDR3 protein is CASTPGVQGQGASPLHF. Full variable domain (missing parts from reference TRBV19 and TRBJ1-6): DGGITQSPKYLFRKEGQNVTLSCEQNLNHDAMYWYRQDPGQGLRLIYYSQIVNDFQKGDIAEGYSVSREKKESFPLTVTSAQKNPTAFYLCASTPGVQGQGASPLHFGNGTRLTVT.